The sequence of this TCR beta chain was determined in a study of STAT5B mutations in CD4+ large granular lymphocyte leukemia. Points from the study as a whole: Around 25% of private leukemic clonotypes occurred rarely in other patients' non-leukemic repertoires. The CD4+ versus CD8+ T-LGLL clonality difference may reflect limited sample size.

V was pared by 3 bases and J by 6 bases, with 12 bases between. CDR3 length equals 13 residues. The germline gives CDR1 LNHDA, CDR2 SQIVND (reference sequence). In the study's own analysis: Lowest detectable productive clonotype frequency was 2.59 x 10-5. TCRdb keeps only in-frame clones here, not all; method: immunoSEQ multiplex PCR. V and J calls and clone size are copied from that table; D and trimming were computed from the DNA. The sample records tens of thousands of clones, more than 60% being singletons. This clone showed up just a few times. Its specificity is not known. The rearrangement uses TRBV19 and TRBJ2-7; unclear D gene. The sample comprised CD4+ T cells from blood buffy coats. The sequence was collected from a human donor in good health. The CDR3 DNA sequence: TGTGCCAGTAGTATGGTCCCCTTGGGCGAGCAGTACTTC. As protein: CASSMVPLGEQYF. The full variable domain, with the rest looked up from reference TRBV19 and TRBJ2-7, is DGGITQSPKYLFRKEGQNVTLSCEQNLNHDAMYWYRQDPGQGLRLIYYSQIVNDFQKGDIAEGYSVSREKKESFPLTVTSAQKNPTAFYLCASSMVPLGEQYFGPGTRLTVT.